This T cell receptor beta chain was recorded in a study of sequential checkpoint blockade in melanoma. A note on this clone: Its specificity is unknown.

Clones were read by immunoSEQ multiplex PCR, and TCRdb kept only the in-frame ones, dropping some. The table has roughly 1,700 clones, around a quarter seen once. Study-wide results and caveats: Mutational load did not correlate with tumor T-cell fraction or clonality. For nivolumab-first patients, baseline tumor clonality was associated with response.

The V gene's germline CDR1 is MGHDK and CDR2 SYGVNS. The CDR3 has 15 residues. Trimming removed 4 bases from V and 2 bases from J; junction bases left unmatched: 7. The treatment is: randomized to nivolumab then ipilimumab (arm A) or the reverse (arm B). DNA-damaging chemotherapy had not been given to any patient beforehand. J is TRBJ1-1 and V is TRBV25-1; 7 positions match TRBD1. The material sequenced was tumor tissue (inferred from file names), taken from a patient given nivolumab and ipilimumab in sequence. The receptor comes from a human donor with melanoma. The CDR3 is CASSGSTGTNTEAFF. CDR3 DNA sequence: TGTGCCAGCAGTGGATCGACAGGGACTAACACTGAAGCTTTCTTT.